The 18 T cell receptor beta chains reported below all come from one sample, sequenced in a study of response to subunit inactivated influenza vaccine. MiXCR, applied by TCRdb to the RT-PCR reads, yields one record per CDR3 protein. Altogether about 570,000 distinct CDR3 sequences are present, approximately 10% being singletons, with the ten largest covering 8% to 13%. This same sample was also taken into another study, of T cells expressing NK-cell markers. From that study: Making the TCR beta cDNA relied on 5'RACE template switching with UMIs.

The sample was PBMCs from blood, taken on the day of vaccination. These receptors all stem from a man aged 50-59 years who received an inactivated influenza vaccine.

J is TRBJ1-5 and V is TRBV6-6, with a possible D match to TRBD1 (5 bases). V was cut by 7 bases and J by 2 bases, with 9 bases left in between. Germline values: CDR1 MNHNY, CDR2 SVGAGI (reference sequence). The CDR3 spans 13 residues. The chain's CDR3 is CASNGAGNQPQHF. CDR3 in DNA: TGTGCCAGCAACGGGGCTGGCAATCAGCCCCAGCATTTT.

This clonotype occurred many times. The J gene is TRBJ2-7, the V gene TRBV5-1; 8 bases agree with TRBD1. The germline V gene encodes CDR1 SGHRS and CDR2 YFSETQ. This CDR3 contains 14 residues. V shed 4 bases, J shed 0 bases, and the junction held 3 bases outside the gene matches. The CDR3 region is CASSPDRDSYEQYF. CDR3 bases: TGCGCCAGCAGCCCGGACAGGGACTCCTACGAGCAGTACTTC.

V is TRBV3-1 and J is TRBJ2-1, with 7 nucleotides matching TRBD2. The germline gives CDR1 LGHDT, CDR2 YNNKEL (reference sequence). The trim removed 2 bases at V and 7 bases at J, leaving 14 bases unmatched. This CDR3 is 17 amino acids long. CDR3 nucleotide sequence: TGTGCCAGCAGCCAAATGGGGGGGTGGACTAGGGCGAATGAGCAGTTCTTC. Its protein product is CASSQMGGWTRANEQFF.

The J gene is TRBJ2-7, the V gene TRBV29-1; 11 bases map to TRBD1. The J segment lost 2 bases and the V segment lost 0 bases, leaving 3 bases of the junction unmatched. CDR1 and CDR2 (germline): SQVTM, ANQGSEA. CDR3 length: 15 residues. CDR3 sequence reads: CSVEDADRGPYEQYF. The CDR3 DNA reads as TGCAGCGTTGAAGATGCGGACAGGGGGCCCTACGAGCAGTACTTC.

V usage is TRBV7-3 and J usage is TRBJ2-1, with D possibly being TRBD1 (5 bases). Germline lookup yields CDR1 SGHTA and CDR2 FQGTGA. The CDR3 length is 18 residues. With 1 base removed from V and 5 bases from J, the gap between germline ends came to 21 bases. CDR3 sequence (DNA): TGTGCCAGCAGCTTAAATCCCTGGGGCCATGCAAAAGACAATGAGCAGTTCTTC. The encoded protein is CASSLNPWGHAKDNEQFF.

This clonotype was counted a few times. V and J are TRBV27 and TRBJ2-3; 9 bases agree with TRBD2. Germline loops: CDR1 MNHEY, CDR2 SMNVEV (reference sequence). This CDR3 is built from 17 residues. With 9 bases clipped from V and 1 base from J, the junction kept 14 bases outside the gene matches. The chain's CDR3 is CASSGTSKPQGTDTQYF. Written as DNA, the CDR3 is TGTGCCAGTTCCGGGACTAGCAAACCCCAGGGCACAGATACGCAGTATTTT.

This clonotype was observed many times. V and J are TRBV7-9 and TRBJ2-5, with 7 bases that match TRBD1. This CDR3 has 15 amino acids. Trimming removed 5 bases from V and 2 bases from J; junction bases left unmatched: 8. The germline gives CDR1 SEHNR, CDR2 FQNEAQ (reference sequence). The CDR3 DNA sequence: TGTGCCAGCAGCACCGGGACAGCTGTACAAGAGACCCAGTACTTC. Its protein product is CASSTGTAVQETQYF. Full variable domain (rest looked up from reference TRBV7-9 and TRBJ2-5): DTGVSQNPRHKITKRGQNVTFRCDPISEHNRLYWYRQTLGQGPEFLTYFQNEAQLEKSRLLSDRFSAERPKGSFSTLEIQRTEQGDSAMYLCASSTGTAVQETQYFGPGTRLLVL.

This clonotype was found a few times. V gene TRBV12-3 or TRBV12-4 combines with J gene TRBJ1-4, with D maybe TRBD1 (5 bases). Trimming shortened V by 3 bases and J by 6 bases, and 14 bases separated the two germline ends. The CDR3 consists of 15 residues. The CDR3 nucleotides are TGTGCCAGCAGTTTTGGTCGGGGGGGGGATGAAAAACTGTTTTTT. It yields the protein CASSFGRGGDEKLFF.

This clonotype was recorded a few times. This chain joins TRBV10-3 and TRBJ2-1; 10 bases agree with TRBD2. J was trimmed by 6 bases and V by 9 bases; bases with no gene match: 11. CDR1 is ENHRY, CDR2 SYGVKD, per germline. The CDR3 is 15 amino acids. Here the CDR3 DNA reads TGTGCCATAACTGGGAAGCGGGAGGGCCGCAATGAGCAGTTCTTC. It translates to CAITGKREGRNEQFF.

V and J are TRBV20-1 and TRBJ2-7; 8 bases are a match to TRBD1. V trimming: 5 bases; J trimming: 4 bases; junction bases outside the gene matches: 7. CDR3 length: 13 amino acids. CDR1 is DFQATT, CDR2 SNEGSKA, per germline (reference sequence). DNA of the CDR3: TGCAGTGCTCGACAGGGGAGTGGGTACGAGCAGTACTTC. Translation gives CSARQGSGYEQYF.

This clonotype was picked up a small number of times. The chain uses TRBV10-3 and TRBJ2-3; no clear D gene. V lost 6 bases and J lost 3, with 13 bases in between. CDR1 ENHRY and CDR2 SYGVKD come from the germline V gene. The CDR3 is 14 amino acids. This CDR3 is CAIRFRTSTDTQYF. DNA of the CDR3: TGTGCCATCAGATTTAGAACCTCAACAGATACGCAGTATTTT.

There are a few counts of this clonotype. V usage is TRBV4-2 and J usage is TRBJ2-5, with TRBD2 matching over 14 bases. The junction had 9 bases not matched to a gene; V was cut back by 1 base and J by 2 bases. The CDR3 loop spans 19 amino acids. Per the germline V gene, CDR1 is LGHNA and CDR2 is YNFKEQ. CDR3 bases: TGTGCCAGCAGCCAAGTGGGGACTAGCGGGAGAGGATTGCAAGAGACCCAGTACTTC. Translated: CASSQVGTSGRGLQETQYF.

Many counts were recorded for this clonotype. The chain couples TRBV12-3 or TRBV12-4 to TRBJ1-2, with D unresolved. The CDR3 is made up of 11 amino acids. The V end was cut by 6 bases, the J end by 7 bases, with 9 bases between. CDR3: CASSFGSGYTF. CDR3 nucleotide sequence: TGTGCCAGCAGCTTCGGATCTGGCTACACCTTC.

This clonotype was seen only a few times. The rearrangement joins TRBV7-9 to TRBJ2-1; no firm D call. Germline CDR1 is SEHNR and CDR2 is FQNEAQ (reference sequence). The CDR3 is 17 amino acids. Trimming removed 4 bases at V and 0 bases at J, with 16 bases between. The CDR3 spells CASSSTKTRSSYNEQFF. The CDR3 bases are TGTGCCAGCAGCTCAACCAAGACAAGAAGCTCCTACAATGAGCAGTTCTTC. The variable domain in full, with the rest retrieved from reference TRBV7-9 and TRBJ2-1, is DTGVSQNPRHKITKRGQNVTFRCDPISEHNRLYWYRQTLGQGPEFLTYFQNEAQLEKSRLLSDRFSAERPKGSFSTLEIQRTEQGDSAMYLCASSSTKTRSSYNEQFFGPGTRLTVL.

This chain uses TRBV10-2 with TRBJ1-2; weak D call: TRBD1 (5 bases). The length of the CDR3 is 14 residues. Deletions cut 4 bases from V and 3 bases from J, with 12 bases between. The germline V gene encodes CDR1 WSHSY and CDR2 SAAADI. CDR3 nucleotide sequence: TGCGCCAGCAGTGGACGCGGGGCGGACTATGGCTACACCTTC. Translating gives CASSGRGADYGYTF.

The V gene is TRBV13, the J gene TRBJ1-1; 7 bases line up with TRBD1. The CDR3 has 16 residues. CDR1 is PRHDT, CDR2 FYEKMQ, per germline (reference sequence). V shed 5 bases, J shed 2 bases, and the junction held 11 bases outside the gene matches. The CDR3 protein is CASSPEVGTANTEAFF. CDR3 in DNA: TGTGCCAGCAGCCCAGAGGTCGGGACAGCTAACACTGAAGCTTTCTTT.

This clonotype was recorded at least ten times. The chain is built from TRBV5-5 and TRBJ2-4; D remains ambiguous. V dropped 6 bases and J dropped 0 bases, with 7 bases sitting between them. The CDR3 extends over 13 amino acids. The germline V gene has CDR1 SGHKS and CDR2 YYEKEE (reference sequence). This chain's CDR3 is CASTPLAKNIQYF. DNA for the CDR3: TGTGCCAGCACCCCCCTAGCCAAAAACATTCAGTACTTC.

This chain uses TRBV7-2 with TRBJ2-1, with 9 positions matching TRBD2. This CDR3 spans 18 amino acids. The germline CDR1 and CDR2 sequences are SGHTA and FQGNSA. Trimming took 0 bases from V and 0 from J; bases not matched to a gene: 6. CDR3 region: CASSLARLAGSSYNEQFF. CDR3 coding DNA: TGTGCCAGCAGCTTAGCACGGCTAGCGGGGAGCTCCTACAATGAGCAGTTCTTC.